Presented here are 29 T cell receptor beta chains from one specimen sequenced in a study of HIV-infected patients and healthy controls. Alpha and beta constant-region primers primed reverse transcription of 500 to 550 ng RNA. Separate chain-specific third strand synthesis with multiplexing indices produced the alpha and beta libraries. TCRdb reprocessed the 5' RACE reads via MiXCR and lists one record per CDR3 protein. Altogether about 17,000 distinct CDR3 sequences are present, 5% to 6.5% being singletons, with the ten largest covering 1.9%. All unsorted peripheral T cells were captured because whole blood was used without fractionation. The sequenced sample was blood. These receptors all stem from an adult in good health.

The gene calls are TRBV7-9 and TRBJ2-3; TRBD1 is a possible D gene (5 bases). The V gene lost 3 bases and the J gene lost 0 bases, with 10 bases spanning the gap. Germline CDR1 reads SEHNR; CDR2 reads FQNEAQ (reference sequence). The CDR3 covers 15 residues. The CDR3 region has the DNA TGTGCCAGCAGCTTTACAGGAGCTAGCACAGATACGCAGTATTTT. Its translation is CASSFTGASTDTQYF.

This clonotype has a count of ten or more. V and J are TRBV19 and TRBJ1-1; a weak D match, TRBD1 (5 bases). The CDR3 is made up of 15 amino acids. The V end was cut by 6 bases, the J end by 5 bases, with 19 bases between. Germline CDR1 is LNHDA and CDR2 is SQIVND (reference sequence). The CDR3 region is CASRAVPGIATEAFF. The CDR3 DNA sequence: TGTGCCAGTAGGGCAGTGCCAGGGATCGCTACTGAAGCTTTCTTT.

The chain recombines TRBV13 with TRBJ2-5; D is unclear. This CDR3 has 14 amino acids. V lost 9 bases and J lost 4, with 18 bases in between. Germline CDR1 is PRHDT and CDR2 is FYEKMQ (reference sequence). DNA of the CDR3: TGTGCCAGTTCAAACGGCCCGCCGGGAGAGACCCAGTACTTC. Its protein is CASSNGPPGETQYF.

This clonotype was seen ten or more times. V usage is TRBV5-6 and J usage is TRBJ2-7; 7 positions agree with TRBD1. The CDR3 is 14 residues long. With 4 bases clipped from V and 5 bases from J, the junction kept 9 bases outside the gene matches. Germline loops: CDR1 SGHDT, CDR2 YYEEEE. The CDR3 region has the DNA TGTGCCAGCAGCGGCGACAGGGATTCCCACGAGCAGTACTTC. It codes for CASSGDRDSHEQYF.

In this sample, this clonotype turned up many times. The chain combines TRBV4-2 with TRBJ1-4, with 11 bases fitting TRBD1. Per the germline V gene, CDR1 is LGHNA and CDR2 is YNFKEQ. J lost 6 bases, V lost 0 bases, and 12 bases had no gene match. The CDR3 runs to 19 residues. The CDR3 DNA sequence: TGTGCCAGCAGCCAAGATGGACAAGGACAGGGGGCTTGGGATGAAAAACTGTTTTTT. This translates into CASSQDGQGQGAWDEKLFF.

This clonotype was detected many times. V is TRBV6-5 and J is TRBJ2-5, with unresolved D. This CDR3 has 11 residues. Between the trimmed V and J ends, which lost 0 bases and 4 bases, there was a span of 0 bases. In germline, CDR1 is MNHEY, CDR2 SVGAGI. The CDR3 bases are TGTGCCAGCAGTTACTCAGAGACCCAGTACTTC. Translating gives CASSYSETQYF.

Many counts were recorded for this clonotype. The chain is built from TRBV3-1 and TRBJ2-1, with D hard to call. The CDR3 length is 18 residues. Germline V gene sequence: CDR1 LGHDT, CDR2 YNNKEL (reference sequence). V was trimmed by 5 bases and J by 0 bases, leaving 20 bases between them. The CDR3 is CASSKGPSGPRSYNEQFF. The DNA for the CDR3 is TGTGCCAGCAGCAAGGGCCCCTCAGGACCCCGCTCCTACAATGAGCAGTTCTTC.

In its sample, this clonotype ranks as medium-sized. The chain joins TRBV6-5 to TRBJ2-5, with D perhaps TRBD2 (5 bases). Trimming left V 4 bases short and J 1 base short, with 16 bases between. Germline V gene data show CDR1 as MNHEY and CDR2 as SVGAGI. The CDR3 runs 16 residues. The CDR3 region has the DNA TGTGCCAGCAGTTTAACGCTAGCCGGCCTCCAAGAGACCCAGTACTTC. This codes for CASSLTLAGLQETQYF.

The gene calls are TRBV7-2 and TRBJ2-4, with D unresolved. CDR3 size: 14 residues. The V gene lost 4 bases and the J gene lost 0 bases, with 7 bases spanning the gap. Germline values: CDR1 SGHTA, CDR2 FQGNSA. This CDR3 reads CASSSTVAKNIQYF. CDR3 in DNA: TGTGCCAGCAGCTCGACCGTAGCCAAAAACATTCAGTACTTC.

In its sample, this clonotype ranks as medium-sized. V is TRBV18 and J is TRBJ1-1, with TRBD1 as a possible D gene (6 bases). CDR3 length equals 14 residues. Germline CDR1 KGHSH, CDR2 LQKENI. The V end was cut by 4 bases, the J end by 4 bases, with 13 bases between. The CDR3 reads CASSQAGGPTEAFF. The DNA for the CDR3 is TGTGCCAGCTCACAAGCCGGGGGGCCCACTGAAGCTTTCTTT.

This clonotype was seen many times. The V call is TRBV3-1, the J call TRBJ2-2, with D hard to call. The CDR3 is 14 residues long. Between the trimmed V and J ends, which lost 3 bases and 6 bases, there was a span of 11 bases. Germline CDR1 and CDR2: LGHDT and YNNKEL (reference sequence). The CDR3: CASSQETGPGELFF. CDR3 in DNA: TGTGCCAGCAGCCAGGAGACCGGACCCGGGGAGCTGTTTTTT.

This clonotype was seen at least ten times. Here the CDR3 reads CAISPDRGRTEAFF. In nucleotides, the CDR3 is TGTGCCATCAGTCCTGACAGGGGACGTACTGAAGCTTTCTTT. This chain joins TRBV10-3 and TRBJ1-1; 8 bases are shared with TRBD1. V shed 5 bases and J 5 bases; nucleotides not matched to a gene: 7. In germline, CDR1 is ENHRY, CDR2 SYGVKD. The CDR3 has 14 amino acids.

Within the sample, this clonotype is medium-sized (0.01 to 0.1%). The rearrangement joins TRBV6-6 to TRBJ1-2; 8 bases map to TRBD1. CDR1 is MNHNY and CDR2 is SVGAGI in the germline V gene (reference sequence). With 2 bases clipped from V and 6 bases from J, the junction kept 5 bases outside the gene matches. The length of the CDR3 is 14 residues. The CDR3, as DNA: TGTGCCAGCAGTTACCGGGCAGGGGGCGATGGCTACACCTTC. Encoded protein: CASSYRAGGDGYTF.

Many counts were recorded for this clonotype. The gene calls are TRBV6-2 or TRBV6-3 and TRBJ2-3, with D tentatively TRBD1 (5 bases). The length of the CDR3 is 15 residues. V shed 2 bases and J shed 0 bases, with 9 bases lying between them. From germline, CDR1 is MNHEY and CDR2 SVGEGT. CDR3: CASSYGAESTDTQYF. For the CDR3, the DNA is TGTGCCAGCAGTTACGGGGCAGAGAGCACAGATACGCAGTATTTT.

V gene TRBV20-1 combines with J gene TRBJ2-3; D is ambiguous. The CDR3 length is 13 residues. Deletions cut 6 bases from V and 4 bases from J, with 14 bases between. From germline, CDR1 is DFQATT and CDR2 SNEGSKA (reference sequence). The CDR3 spells CSARAPSPDTQYF. In nucleotides, the CDR3 is TGCAGTGCCCGGGCCCCCAGCCCAGATACGCAGTATTTT.

At least ten counts were recorded for this clonotype. The chain joins TRBV4-2 to TRBJ2-3; 8 bases fit TRBD2. V lost 11 bases, J lost 0 bases, and 10 bases stayed unmatched. CDR1 LGHNA and CDR2 YNFKEQ come from the germline V gene. CDR3 size: 15 residues. CDR3 region: CASRGSGGSTDTQYF. DNA for the CDR3: TGTGCCTCCAGAGGGAGCGGGGGTAGCACAGATACGCAGTATTTT.

This clonotype has ten or more counts. The chain joins TRBV12-3 or TRBV12-4 to TRBJ1-1; D gene ambiguous. V lost 3 bases to trimming and J lost 3 bases, with 2 bases between them. There are 11 residues in the CDR3. The CDR3 nucleotides read TGTGCCAGCAGTTTTGACACTGAAGCTTTCTTT. It specifies CASSFDTEAFF.

The chain employs TRBV9 and TRBJ1-5, with a tentative D call TRBD1 (6 bases). CDR1 SGDLS and CDR2 YYNGEE come from the germline V gene. V lost 3 bases to trimming and J lost 5 bases, with 12 bases between them. This CDR3 contains 14 residues. The CDR3 DNA reads TGTGCCAGCAGCGCGGAGGGGGGGGATCAGCCCCAGCATTTT. It is translated as CASSAEGGDQPQHF. Using reference TRBV9 and TRBJ1-5 for the parts outside the CDR3, the full variable domain is DSGVTQTPKHLITATGQRVTLRCSPRSGDLSVYWYQQSLDQGLQFLIQYYNGEERAKGNILERFSAQQFPDLHSELNLSSLELGDSALYFCASSAEGGDQPQHFGDGTRLSIL.

This clonotype was counted many times. The gene calls are TRBV20-1 and TRBJ2-7; TRBD2 matches at 9 bases. The CDR3 contains 15 residues. Germline CDR1 and CDR2: DFQATT and SNEGSKA (reference sequence). With V trimmed by 2 bases and J by 1 base, 6 bases remained unmatched. The CDR3 nucleotides are TGCAGTGCTAGACAGGTGCTAGCGGGATCCTACGAGCAGTACTTC. Its protein is CSARQVLAGSYEQYF.

This clonotype was seen many times. The gene calls are TRBV6-1 and TRBJ2-3, with 7 bases matching TRBD1. The germline V gene has CDR1 MNHNS and CDR2 SASEGT. J gave up 4 bases and V 6 bases, and 4 bases lay outside the gene matches. The CDR3 loop spans 13 amino acids. The CDR3 nucleotides are TGTGCCAGCAGAGCCACAGGGGCAGATACGCAGTATTTT. The encoded protein is CASRATGADTQYF.

This clonotype was recorded a few times. CDR3: CASSRGQGITEYGYTF. CDR3 nucleotides: TGTGCCAGTAGTAGAGGACAGGGGATCACCGAGTATGGCTACACCTTC. The chain combines TRBV19 with TRBJ1-2, with TRBD1 matching 9 bases. The V gene end was trimmed by 4 bases and the J gene end by 5 bases; junction bases not matched to a gene: 11. Germline values: CDR1 LNHDA, CDR2 SQIVND (reference sequence). This CDR3 has 16 amino acids. Together with reference TRBV19 and TRBJ1-2, the CDR3 gives the full variable domain: DGGITQSPKYLFRKEGQNVTLSCEQNLNHDAMYWYRQDPGQGLRLIYYSQIVNDFQKGDIAEGYSVSREKKESFPLTVTSAQKNPTAFYLCASSRGQGITEYGYTFGSGTRLTVV.

This clonotype was seen repeatedly, ten times or more. The chain links TRBV7-2 to TRBJ2-3, with TRBD1 matching over 9 bases. Looked up from germline, CDR1 is SGHTA and CDR2 is FQGNSA. There are 16 residues in the CDR3. V trimming: 4 bases; J trimming: 7 bases; junction bases outside the gene matches: 12. The CDR3 is CASSSEGQGGWNTQYF. The CDR3 DNA follows: TGTGCCAGCAGCTCCGAGGGACAGGGCGGGTGGAATACGCAGTATTTT.

The table lists this clonotype with many counts. This chain connects TRBV6-2 or TRBV6-3 to TRBJ2-5, with D maybe TRBD2 (5 bases). V was clipped by 6 bases and J by 2 bases, with 22 bases between them. From germline, CDR1 is MNHEY and CDR2 SVGEGT. This CDR3 spans 17 amino acids. The CDR3 DNA follows: TGTGCCAGCAGCCTACCGGCTAGGAGCGGTTGGCAAGAGACCCAGTACTTC. As protein: CASSLPARSGWQETQYF.

This clonotype is judged medium-sized. This chain connects TRBV2 to TRBJ2-3; the D gene is possibly TRBD1 (7 bases). The CDR3 is made up of 14 amino acids. Trimming took off 10 bases at V and 0 bases at J, with 14 bases between the two ends. CDR1 and CDR2 (germline): SNHLY, FYNNEI. The CDR3 loop reads CAIRGEYSTDTQYF. The DNA of the CDR3 is TGTGCCATCAGGGGGGAGTATAGCACAGATACGCAGTATTTT.

J is TRBJ2-3 and V is TRBV27, with a weak D call TRBD1 (5 bases). Trimming cost V 5 bases and J 2 bases, with 17 bases left between them. The CDR3 length is 16 residues. The germline V gene encodes CDR1 MNHEY and CDR2 SMNVEV (reference sequence). For the CDR3, the DNA is TGTGCCAGCAGTCTAAGACAGACAGTTTACACAGATACGCAGTATTTT. It translates to CASSLRQTVYTDTQYF.

This clonotype was counted at least ten times. The chain carries TRBV19 and TRBJ1-4; D may be TRBD1 (5 bases). The V gene lost 3 bases and the J gene lost 5 bases, with 22 bases spanning the gap. This CDR3 region has 18 residues. Looked up from germline, CDR1 is LNHDA and CDR2 is SQIVND (reference sequence). The CDR3 here is CASSIFGTRRGRNEKLFF. The CDR3, as DNA: TGTGCCAGTAGTATTTTCGGGACTAGGAGGGGCCGGAATGAAAAACTGTTTTTT.

The V and J genes are TRBV27 and TRBJ1-1; D is unresolved. Between the trimmed V and J ends, which lost 4 bases and 7 bases, there was a span of 10 bases. Per germline, CDR1 MNHEY and CDR2 SMNVEV (reference sequence). This CDR3 is built from 12 residues. The CDR3 sequence: CASSSHRVEAFF. The CDR3 region has the DNA TGTGCCAGCAGTTCCCACAGAGTTGAAGCTTTCTTT.

Ten or more counts support this clonotype. The CDR3 reads CSVEEPGLAGGFQETQYF. In nucleotides, the CDR3 is TGCAGCGTTGAAGAACCGGGACTAGCGGGGGGGTTCCAAGAGACCCAGTACTTC. The chain links TRBV29-1 to TRBJ2-5; TRBD2 aligns across 16 bases. V gave up 0 bases and J gave up 1 base; unmatched junction bases: 5. The CDR3 runs to 18 residues. Germline assignment: CDR1 SQVTM and CDR2 ANQGSEA.

Ten or more counts support this clonotype. V is TRBV9 and J is TRBJ2-5; TRBD2 aligns across 9 bases. Germline-derived CDR1 and CDR2 are SGDLS and YYNGEE. The CDR3 totals 16 residues. V was clipped by 0 bases and J by 5 bases; unmatched bases: 8. CDR3 in amino acids: CASSVGASGVSETQYF. DNA of the CDR3: TGTGCCAGCAGCGTAGGGGCTAGCGGGGTGTCGGAGACCCAGTACTTC. Complete variable domain (other parts from reference TRBV9 and TRBJ2-5): DSGVTQTPKHLITATGQRVTLRCSPRSGDLSVYWYQQSLDQGLQFLIQYYNGEERAKGNILERFSAQQFPDLHSELNLSSLELGDSALYFCASSVGASGVSETQYFGPGTRLLVL.